This entry concerns a single T cell receptor beta chain. Which antigen it targets is not known. Base qualities are not recorded, but no much larger clone differs from it by a single base. Libraries were constructed by the immunoSEQ multiplex PCR assay. For most patients, genomic DNA was isolated using the Qiagen DNeasy Blood and Tissue Kit and was shipped frozen to Adaptive Biotechnologies for TCR sequencing. For most patients, genomic DNA was subjected to high-throughput TCR-beta CDR3 sequencing by Adaptive Biotechnologies. Per the authors' processing: Adaptive's ImmunoSEQ software supplied the TCR sequencing data for roughly 17 patients, while MiXCR and VDJtools were used to process a few other patients. CD4 versus CD8 sorting errors were corrected by removing sequences found in both subsets at a frequency ratio below 5:1. CDR3 nucleotide sequences shared by donor and recipient were removed because the origin of these sequences could not be assigned. At least 2-fold expansion over unstimulated cells and a minimum CFSE-low frequency of 0.002% (template counts) or 0.001% (read counts) were required for clones to be classified as alloreactive. A clone was considered mappable if detected in the sequenced pre-transplant spleen, lymph node, or MLR CFSE-low populations of the donor or recipient. The cumulative frequency of alloreactive clones was calculated as a percentage of all sequences, weighted by copy number. TCRdb took this table from immuneACCESS and kept in-frame rearrangements with V and J called. Such tables lack part of the clones; where checked against another copy, unresolved V genes explain under half of the gap, and the rest is unexplained. The V and J calls and clone size are taken from that table; D and trimming were inferred from the DNA. Across this sample there are 130,000 to 150,000 clones, with about nine tenths seen only once. Approximately 0.2% of the sample comes from the top ten.

CDR1 and CDR2 are read off the germline V gene (reference sequence) as LNHDA and SQIVND. The cysteine opens and the phenylalanine closes a CDR3 of 14 amino acids. Only the CDR3 portion is preserved as DNA: 42 bases, with reading frame beginning at the first base. The germline V end is reduced by 5 bases and the J end by 7 bases; junction bases left unmatched: 5. This entry is derived from a study of graft-versus-host responses after intestinal transplantation (dated by TCRdb to 2020 to 2023). Regarding the research as a whole: Recipients received multivisceral, liver-intestinal, or isolated intestinal transplants. Alloreactive clones were identified by sequencing pre-transplant mixed lymphocyte reaction products and comparing them with unstimulated pre-transplant donor and recipient T cells. Samples from a few later patients were sequenced in-house on an Illumina MiSeq with MiXCR processing rather than by the commercial service. Every recipient was given anti-thymocyte globulin induction, followed by about 3 years of maintenance tacrolimus and steroids. A cohort of 24 intestinal transplant recipients, including one retransplant, was enrolled, and a few patients lacking pretransplant specimens were excluded. A peak of at least 4% donor T cells among recipient peripheral blood mononuclear cells was the definition used for donor T cell macrochimerism. After intestinal transplantation, graft-versus-host and host-versus-graft alloreactive T cell clones in the graft, circulation and bone marrow were tracked using bulk TCR-beta CDR3 sequencing.

In light of the paper, this sample's time point label describes: cells obtained before transplantation from donor or recipient. CD3+CD4+ and CD3+CD8+ populations were FACS-sorted from unstimulated pre-transplant donor and recipient cells taken from spleen or lymph nodes. General findings and caveats noted by the study authors: Early after transplant, declines in HvG clones were associated with peak levels of circulating GvH clones. GvH clones turned up in recipient bone marrow, with some appearing earlier in ileal mucosa or blood, a pattern consistent with an intestinal mucosal origin. High GvH to HvG T cell clonal ratios were observed in the allografts of patients with donor T cell macrochimerism. The relatively low number and heterogeneity of intestinal transplant patients limited the conclusions.

The sample was unstimulated CD4+ T cells sorted from spleen or lymph node cells, taken before intestinal transplant. This TCR was recovered from a human donor who received an intestinal transplant. The sequence is built from TRBV19 and TRBJ1-4, and TRBD1 matches 9 of the central bases. The CDR3 region: CASSLETGGEKLFF. The nucleotide sequence reads TGTGCCAGTAGTCTGGAGACAGGGGGTGAAAAACTGTTTTTT.